Presented here are 14 T cell receptor beta chains from one specimen sequenced in a study of Graves' ophthalmopathy and Graves' hyperthyroidism. The study amplified TCR beta CDR3 regions using RNA transcripts. In the first round, RT-PCR was carried out with HTBI primers, and a multiplex PCR formed the second round. Each CDR3 protein gets one entry after TCRdb re-called the multiplex PCR reads with MiXCR. The data contain about 550,000 distinct CDR3 sequences, under 40% of them seen just once; the ten biggest clones take up about 4%. Sequenced material: peripheral blood or thyroid tissue (not recorded which). The origin of the receptors is an adult man with Graves' hyperthyroidism.

This clonotype has a count of ten or more. The rearrangement links TRBV9 to TRBJ1-5; D gene uncertain. The V gene lost 2 bases and the J gene lost 3 bases, with 12 bases spanning the gap. This CDR3 region has 15 residues. CDR1 and CDR2 from the germline V gene are SGDLS and YYNGEE. The CDR3 is CASSVDPGHNQPQHF. The CDR3 nucleotides read TGTGCCAGCAGCGTCGATCCCGGGCACAATCAGCCCCAGCATTTT. Full variable domain (rest looked up from reference TRBV9 and TRBJ1-5): DSGVTQTPKHLITATGQRVTLRCSPRSGDLSVYWYQQSLDQGLQFLIQYYNGEERAKGNILERFSAQQFPDLHSELNLSSLELGDSALYFCASSVDPGHNQPQHFGDGTRLSIL.

In its sample, this clonotype was seen once. The J gene is TRBJ2-1, the V gene TRBV7-9, with D perhaps TRBD1 (5 bases). Trimming pared 3 bases from V and 6 bases from J, leaving 12 bases between. This CDR3 is built from 14 residues. The germline V gene encodes CDR1 SEHNR and CDR2 FQNEAQ (reference sequence). The CDR3 sequence is CASSLVGRGNEQFF. The CDR3 DNA reads as TGTGCCAGCAGCTTGGTGGGTAGGGGCAATGAGCAGTTCTTC.

This clonotype has a count of ten or more. The CDR3 region is CASSLQEKETQYF. In DNA form, the CDR3 reads TGCGCCAGCAGCCTCCAGGAGAAGGAGACCCAGTACTTC. This chain uses TRBV5-1 with TRBJ2-5; D is undetermined. Trimming left V 4 bases short and J 5 bases short, with 12 bases between. Germline CDR1 and CDR2: SGHRS and YFSETQ. CDR3 length: 13 residues.

V usage is TRBV7-2 and J usage is TRBJ2-7; TRBD2 might be the D (6 bases). Trimming took 1 base from V and 6 from J, leaving 13 bases between them. The CDR3 contains 14 residues. Germline V CDR1 and CDR2: SGHTA, FQGNSA. Here the CDR3 reads CASSLDEVRGEQYF. The CDR3 DNA reads as TGTGCCAGCAGCTTAGACGAAGTGCGGGGCGAGCAGTACTTC.

Comments on this clonotype: This may stem from a read error, because a much larger clone lies one nucleotide away. The chain links TRBV11-2 to TRBJ2-7; TRBD2 agrees at 15 bases. V was clipped by 5 bases and J by 6 bases; unmatched bases: 8. CDR1 is SGHAT and CDR2 is FQNNGV in the germline V gene. This CDR3 has 16 residues. DNA for the CDR3: TGTGCCAGCAGCCTTGGACTAGCGGGAGGGCCGAGCGAGCAGTACTTC. It translates to CASSLGLAGGPSEQYF.

This clonotype was detected a few times. Its ends do not fully match the called genes, so a read error is possible. The rearrangement links TRBV3-1 to TRBJ1-4; the match to TRBD1 covers 9 bases. Germline-derived CDR1 and CDR2 are LGHDT and YNNKEL (reference sequence). This CDR3 is built from 14 residues. The CDR3 nucleotides are TGTGCCAGCAACCAACAGGGGGCGAGCGAAAAACTGTTTTTT. It specifies CASNQQGASEKLFF.

The V and J genes are TRBV4-2 and TRBJ2-7, with 7 bases that match TRBD1. V was pared by 2 bases and J by 1 base, with 5 bases of the junction left unmatched. CDR3 size: 15 residues. CDR1 LGHNA and CDR2 YNFKEQ come from the germline V gene. In nucleotides, the CDR3 is TGTGCCAGCAGCCAATCGGACAGGACGTCCTACGAGCAGTACTTC. Protein: CASSQSDRTSYEQYF.

The J gene is TRBJ2-7, the V gene TRBV5-1; 12 bases map to TRBD1. Germline lookup yields CDR1 SGHRS and CDR2 YFSETQ. The trim removed 6 bases at V and 2 bases at J, leaving 9 bases unmatched. This CDR3 is 16 amino acids long. CDR3 DNA sequence: TGCGCCAGCAACCCCGGGACAGGGGGCGCCGCCTACGAGCAGTACTTC. Translation: CASNPGTGGAAYEQYF.

The V call is TRBV10-3, the J call TRBJ1-5; 9 bases align to TRBD1. This CDR3 is built from 17 residues. The germline V gene encodes CDR1 ENHRY and CDR2 SYGVKD. V lost 10 bases and J lost 3; bases outside the gene matches: 16. The CDR3 loop reads CASREGTGLMINQPQHF. The DNA for the CDR3 is TGTGCCAGCCGGGAGGGGACAGGGCTCATGATCAATCAGCCCCAGCATTTT.

The chain links TRBV20-1 to TRBJ1-2, with 7 positions matching TRBD1. Germline CDR1 and CDR2: DFQATT and SNEGSKA (reference sequence). This CDR3 region has 12 residues. Trimming cost V 2 bases and J 8 bases; bases outside gene matches: 5. The CDR3 nucleotides are TGCAGTGCTAGAACAGGGGCTAGCGGCTACACCTTC. Translated, it gives CSARTGASGYTF.

This clonotype was detected ten times or more. The CDR3 reads CASSVTGADNSPLHF. DNA of the CDR3: TGTGCCAGCAGCGTCACAGGGGCAGATAATTCACCCCTCCACTTT. The rearrangement links TRBV9 to TRBJ1-6, with 7 bases fitting TRBD1. Germline trimming cut 2 bases from V and 5 bases from J; bases unmatched to any gene: 4. The CDR3 is 15 amino acids. In germline, CDR1 is SGDLS, CDR2 YYNGEE.

Note on this clonotype: A clone one base away is much larger, so this may be a read error. J is TRBJ1-1 and V is TRBV6-5, with 7 positions matching TRBD1. This CDR3 is 15 amino acids long. Looked up from germline, CDR1 is MNHEY and CDR2 is SVGAGI. The CDR3 region has the DNA TGTGCCAACAGTTCGCCGGGACAGAAGAACACTGAAGCTTTCTTT. Translating it yields CANSSPGQKNTEAFF.

This chain links TRBV5-1 with TRBJ1-6; D not certain. CDR1 is SGHRS, CDR2 YFSETQ, per germline. CDR3 size: 15 residues. V was clipped by 1 base and J by 5 bases, with 10 bases between them. CDR3 nucleotide sequence: TGCGCCAGCAGCTTGTGGACCGAAGATAATTCACCCCTCCACTTT. It codes for CASSLWTEDNSPLHF. Variable domain in full (rest from reference TRBV5-1 and TRBJ1-6): KAGVTQTPRYLIKTRGQQVTLSCSPISGHRSVSWYQQTPGQGLQFLFEYFSETQRNKGNFPGRFSGRQFSNSRSEMNVSTLELGDSALYLCASSLWTEDNSPLHFGNGTRLTVT.

Many counts were recorded for this clonotype. V is TRBV2 and J is TRBJ1-4; 7 bases map to TRBD1. There are 16 residues in the CDR3. From germline, CDR1 is SNHLY and CDR2 FYNNEI. V lost 0 bases to trimming and J lost 9 bases; unmatched junction nucleotides: 10. CDR3 DNA sequence: TGTGCCAGCAGTGAAGCGGAGGTTTCAAGGGGGCAAAAACTGTTTTTT. Amino acids: CASSEAEVSRGQKLFF.